This TCR beta chain stems from a study of T cells in Graves' hyperthyroidism and ophthalmopathy. The study's findings and limits: Clonotypes that were expanded in thyroid above 0.001 mostly appeared in blood too.

This clonotype appeared a few times. Its antigen remains unknown. The study excluded patients with uncontrolled infection, other autoimmune disease, pregnancy or lactation. PBMCs stemmed from less than 13 ml fresh peripheral blood. The CDR3 extends over 18 amino acids. With 2 bases removed from V and 1 base from J, the gap between germline ends came to 19 bases. Germline V gene data show CDR1 as MGHRA and CDR2 as YSYEKL. RNA transcripts yielded amplified TCR beta CDR3 regions. First-round RT-PCR of the TCR CDR3 relied on the HTBI primer set. TCRdb re-called the multiplex PCR reads with MiXCR, one entry per CDR3 protein. The sample holds hundreds of thousands of distinct CDR3 sequences, approximately 20% seen once.

This chain joins TRBV4-1 and TRBJ2-3, with a weak D call TRBD2 (5 bases). This receptor was taken from a man aged 35 to 55 with Graves' ophthalmopathy. Sequencing was done on a sample of blood. CDR3 bases: TGCGCCAGCAGCCAACGGGGAAGGAGGATGGGAGGCACAGATACGCAGTATTTT. Amino acid sequence: CASSQRGRRMGGTDTQYF.